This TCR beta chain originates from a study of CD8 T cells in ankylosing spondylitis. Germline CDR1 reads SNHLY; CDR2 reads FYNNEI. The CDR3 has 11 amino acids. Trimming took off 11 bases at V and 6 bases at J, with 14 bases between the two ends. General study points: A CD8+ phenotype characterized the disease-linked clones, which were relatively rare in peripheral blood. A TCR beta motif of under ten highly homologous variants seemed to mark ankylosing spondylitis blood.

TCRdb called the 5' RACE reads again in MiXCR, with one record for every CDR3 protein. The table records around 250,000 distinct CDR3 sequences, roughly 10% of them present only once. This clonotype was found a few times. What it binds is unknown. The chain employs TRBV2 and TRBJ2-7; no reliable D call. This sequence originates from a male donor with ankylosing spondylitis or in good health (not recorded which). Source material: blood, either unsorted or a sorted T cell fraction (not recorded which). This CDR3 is CASLGPLEQYF. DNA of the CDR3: TGTGCCTCCCTCGGACCTCTCGAGCAGTACTTC.